The clone carrying this TCR beta chain was detected only once. Its antigen is still unknown. This record comes from a study of cytomegalovirus exposure and HLA in healthy donors. PCR used 60 Vbeta primers and 13 Jbeta primers. TCRdb keeps only in-frame clones here, not all; method: immunoSEQ multiplex PCR. Of more than 85,000 clones in the sample, 60% to 80% are singletons; the top ten hold roughly 9.6%. Regarding the study as a whole: One variant, a missense change in DCLRE1C, was linked in a later analysis to TCR beta V- and J-gene trimming.

The sequenced sample consisted of PBMCs. This sequence originates from a male donor in good health and CMV-seropositive.

The CDR3 nucleotides are TGTGCCAGTAGTCCCCCCCTACTAGCGGGAGGCGAGACCCAGTACTTC. It encodes CASSPPLLAGGETQYF. This chain joins TRBV19 and TRBJ2-5; 12 nucleotides line up with TRBD2. The germline V gene encodes CDR1 LNHDA and CDR2 SQIVND (reference sequence). The CDR3 runs 16 residues. Losses at the gene ends were 5 bases for V and 5 bases for J; bases not matched to a gene: 9.